A single sample gave rise to the 6 T cell receptor beta chains below, sequenced in a study of blood T cell repertoires in COVID-19. The assay was immunoSEQ multiplex PCR, and TCRdb's table has in-frame clones only and misses some. The sample lists hundreds of thousands of clones; about nine tenths were seen once. What was sequenced was peripheral blood. The receptors come from a woman in her thirties or forties who had recovered from COVID-19.

The chain combines TRBV5-1 with TRBJ2-1; 10 bases fit TRBD1. The CDR3 is 16 amino acids. Trimming removed 0 bases from V and 7 bases from J; junction bases left unmatched: 7. Germline V gene sequence: CDR1 SGHRS, CDR2 YFSETQ. The CDR3 reads CASSLAPGQGWNEQFF. The CDR3, as DNA: TGCGCCAGCAGCTTGGCTCCGGGACAGGGGTGGAATGAGCAGTTCTTC.

V usage is TRBV14 and J usage is TRBJ2-1; 10 bases match TRBD2. The CDR3 runs to 15 residues. Germline values: CDR1 SGHDN, CDR2 FVKESK. With 4 bases clipped from V and 6 bases from J, the junction kept 6 bases outside the gene matches. The CDR3 is CASSPGLAGANEQFF. DNA for the CDR3: TGTGCCAGCAGCCCCGGGCTAGCGGGGGCCAATGAGCAGTTCTTC.

The V gene is TRBV19, the J gene TRBJ1-4, with TRBD1 matching 8 bases. Germline CDR1 reads LNHDA; CDR2 reads SQIVND (reference sequence). There are 15 residues in the CDR3. J lost 7 bases, V lost 0 bases, and 4 bases had no gene match. The CDR3 sequence is CASSIDRTGPEKLFF. The CDR3 nucleotides read TGTGCCAGTAGTATAGACCGGACAGGGCCTGAAAAACTGTTTTTT.

The CDR3 DNA reads TGTGCCAGCAGCTCGCAGGGGACCGAGCAGTACTTC. This encodes CASSSQGTEQYF. J is TRBJ2-7 and V is TRBV11-2; a possible D gene is TRBD1 (6 bases). The germline V and J ends were trimmed by 4 bases and 6 bases, with 10 bases remaining between them. The CDR3 consists of 12 residues. From germline, CDR1 is SGHAT and CDR2 FQNNGV.

The chain combines TRBV20-1 with TRBJ1-1, with D unresolved. V dropped 3 bases and J dropped 0 bases, with 11 bases sitting between them. This CDR3 has 14 amino acids. CDR1 and CDR2 (germline): DFQATT, SNEGSKA (reference sequence). CDR3 sequence reads: CSASKPTLNTEAFF. CDR3 DNA: TGCAGTGCTAGTAAACCCACTCTGAACACTGAAGCTTTCTTT.

The genes are TRBV9 and TRBJ2-3; 8 bases line up with TRBD2. In germline, CDR1 is SGDLS, CDR2 YYNGEE. CDR3 size: 14 residues. V lost 4 bases and J lost 2; bases outside the gene matches: 3. CDR3 residues: CASSPGGITDTQYF. In DNA, the CDR3 is TGTGCCAGCAGCCCGGGGGGGATCACAGATACGCAGTATTTT.